This is a list of T cell receptor beta chains from one sample in a study of T-cell memory formation after mild COVID-19. TCRdb analysed the 5' RACE reads with MiXCR anew, one entry per CDR3 protein. The profile covers 350,000 or so distinct CDR3 sequences, with approximately 21% appearing a single time and 9.5% to 15% taken by the ten largest. The sample comprised PBMCs or a T cell subset sorted from them (not recorded which). The receptors shown here come from an adult woman who had mild COVID-19 (a few samples of this study predate the infection). Cell type and time point are not known. CDR3s include the opening cysteine and the closing phenylalanine or tryptophan. A D gene is named only where the DNA matches it firmly. Some rows have no size entry. The others give once, few or many, or a class for an expanded clone.

few,TRBV5-1,TRBJ2-3,NA,CASSLANRLDTQYF,TGCGCCAGCAGCTTGGCCAACCGGCTGGATACGCAGTATTTT
NA,TRBV20-1,TRBJ2-1,NA,CSARGSAAEQFF,TGCAGTGCTAGAGGATCCGCTGCGGAGCAGTTCTTC
few,TRBV10-3,TRBJ1-2,NA,CAISGGTGGYTF,TGTGCCATCAGCGGGGGCACGGGTGGCTACACCTTC
NA,TRBV7-7,TRBJ2-2,NA,CAMEADNTGELFF,TGTGCCATGGAGGCTGACAACACCGGGGAGCTGTTTTTT
NA,TRBV12-3/TRBV12-4,TRBJ1-5,NA,CASSSLLSQPQHF,TGTGCCAGCAGTTCGCTGCTTAGCCAGCCCCAGCATTTT
few,TRBV12-3/TRBV12-4,TRBJ2-7,NA,CASSSLYYEQYF,TGTGCCAGCAGTTCGTTATACTACGAGCAGTACTTC
few,TRBV30,TRBJ2-2,TRBD1,CAWTWTGNTGELFF,TGTGCCTGGACTTGGACAGGGAACACCGGGGAGCTGTTTTTT
few,TRBV12-3/TRBV12-4,TRBJ1-1,NA,CASRPWGASTEAFF,TGTGCCAGCAGACCTTGGGGGGCGAGCACTGAAGCTTTCTTT
NA,TRBV7-9,TRBJ2-5,NA,CASSPGLLGMETQYF,TGTGCCAGCAGCCCCGGACTCTTGGGCATGGAGACCCAGTACTTC
few,TRBV12-3/TRBV12-4,TRBJ2-5,NA,CASSPRRGEETQYF,TGTGCCAGCAGCCCGCGCCGGGGCGAGGAGACCCAGTACTTC
few,TRBV11-2,TRBJ2-3,TRBD2,CASSPRPGTSGGGLSTDTQYF,TGTGCCAGCAGCCCCCGTCCCGGGACTAGCGGGGGGGGCCTCAGCACAGATACGCAGTATTTT
few,TRBV14,TRBJ2-3,NA,CASRKGWDSGPDTQYF,TGTGCCAGCAGAAAAGGGTGGGATAGCGGCCCAGATACGCAGTATTTT
NA,TRBV13,TRBJ2-5,NA,CASSLKLRETQYF,TGTGCCAGCAGCTTGAAACTAAGAGAGACCCAGTACTTC
few,TRBV12-3/TRBV12-4,TRBJ2-3,NA,CASSYYRGRADTQYF,TGTGCCAGCAGTTACTACCGGGGGAGAGCAGATACGCAGTATTTT
many,TRBV20-1,TRBJ2-7,NA,CSAIISGPPYEQYF,TGCAGTGCTATAATTAGCGGCCCTCCCTACGAGCAGTACTTC
NA,TRBV12-3/TRBV12-4,TRBJ2-1,NA,CASRGARPFF,TGTGCCAGCCGGGGGGCCAGGCCGTTCTTC
few,TRBV5-1,TRBJ1-3,NA,CASSTGQRNGNTIYF,TGCGCCAGCAGCACCGGACAGAGGAATGGAAACACCATATATTTT
NA,TRBV23-1,TRBJ1-4,TRBD1,CASRGGQNPATNEKLFF,TGCGCCAGCAGAGGGGGACAGAATCCTGCAACTAATGAAAAACTGTTTTTT
few,TRBV4-2,TRBJ2-6,NA,CASSQAGSGANVLTF,TGTGCCAGCAGCCAAGCGGGGTCTGGGGCCAACGTCCTGACTTTC
NA,TRBV2,TRBJ1-5,NA,CASSPAYQPQHF,TGTGCCAGCAGCCCGGCCTATCAGCCCCAGCATTTT
NA,TRBV11-2,TRBJ1-5,NA,CASSLGFLLPQHF,TGTGCCAGCAGCTTAGGGTTTCTACTGCCCCAGCATTTT
few,TRBV24-1,TRBJ2-1,TRBD1,CATSDLASTGGSYNEQFF,TGTGCCACCAGTGACCTTGCCTCGACAGGGGGCTCCTACAATGAGCAGTTCTTC
many,TRBV7-8,TRBJ1-1,TRBD1,CASSARGQGRMAFF,TGTGCCAGCAGCGCTAGGGGACAGGGAAGGATGGCTTTCTTT
NA,TRBV4-3,TRBJ2-7,NA,CASSQRGEEDEQYF,TGCGCCAGCAGCCAACGAGGGGAGGAGGACGAGCAGTACTTC
NA,TRBV7-2,TRBJ2-5,NA,CASSPGSWKETQYF,TGTGCCAGCAGCCCAGGGAGTTGGAAAGAGACCCAGTACTTC
many,TRBV20-1,TRBJ2-2,NA,CSARGIGGKAGELFF,TGCAGTGCTAGGGGTATTGGGGGCAAAGCCGGGGAGCTGTTTTTT
few,TRBV5-1,TRBJ2-3,NA,CASSLRELKIDTQYF,TGCGCCAGCAGCTTGAGGGAGCTTAAGATAGATACGCAGTATTTT
few,TRBV5-1,TRBJ2-7,TRBD2,CASSLAGFERGSSYEQYF,TGCGCCAGCAGCTTGGCCGGTTTTGAGCGGGGTAGCTCCTACGAGCAGTACTTC
NA,TRBV20-1,TRBJ1-2,NA,CSARSWDLYGYTF,TGCAGTGCTAGATCCTGGGACCTATATGGCTACACCTTC
NA,TRBV7-2,TRBJ2-1,NA,CASSFFRGRYNEQFF,TGTGCCAGCAGCTTTTTTCGGGGGAGATACAATGAGCAGTTCTTC
NA,TRBV7-3,TRBJ2-3,NA,CASSPGWGGGAPDTQYF,TGTGCCAGCAGCCCGGGCTGGGGCGGAGGGGCACCAGATACGCAGTATTTT
NA,TRBV24-1,TRBJ2-3,NA,CAPTGQWEWRASTDTQYF,TGTGCCCCTACGGGACAGTGGGAGTGGAGGGCTAGCACAGATACGCAGTATTTT
few,TRBV2,TRBJ1-5,NA,CASSEQGAGSQPQHF,TGTGCCAGCAGTGAACAAGGGGCAGGGAGTCAGCCCCAGCATTTT
few,TRBV29-1,TRBJ1-1,NA,CSVGKGEDTEAFF,TGCAGCGTTGGGAAGGGGGAGGACACTGAAGCTTTCTTT
NA,TRBV15,TRBJ2-7,TRBD2,CATSRGGLAPYEQYF,TGTGCCACCAGCAGAGGGGGACTAGCGCCGTACGAGCAGTACTTC
NA,TRBV9,TRBJ2-5,NA,CASSATGLKETQYF,TGTGCCAGCAGCGCCACAGGATTAAAAGAGACCCAGTACTTC
NA,TRBV20-1,TRBJ2-1,TRBD2,CSAHPWTSGRHNEQFF,TGCAGTGCTCACCCCTGGACTAGCGGGAGGCACAATGAGCAGTTCTTC
few,TRBV7-8,TRBJ2-7,TRBD2,CASSPLRPGLGAYEQYF,TGTGCCAGCAGCCCCCTCCGCCCGGGACTAGGGGCCTACGAGCAGTACTTC
few,TRBV7-9,TRBJ2-5,NA,CASRSPGQALQETQYF,TGTGCCAGCAGATCCCCAGGGCAGGCGTTACAAGAGACCCAGTACTTC
NA,TRBV4-1,TRBJ1-1,NA,CASSQSRYNWENTEAFF,TGCGCCAGCAGCCAGTCTAGGTATAACTGGGAGAACACTGAAGCTTTCTTT
NA,TRBV7-3,TRBJ2-7,NA,CASSLLPGPYEQYF,TGTGCCAGCAGCTTACTTCCAGGGCCGTACGAGCAGTACTTC